This T cell receptor beta chain is from a study of blood T cell repertoires in COVID-19. As for the study in general: The United States, Italy and Spain provided the acute and convalescent COVID-19 samples.

One Seattle source followed patients from active infection through their disease course. Trimming cost V 6 bases and J 13 bases, with 18 bases left between them. CDR3 length: 13 amino acids. The germline V gene encodes CDR1 SGHTA and CDR2 FQGNSA. Assay: immunoSEQ multiplex PCR; the TCRdb copy retains only in-frame clones and omits some. Altogether some 180,000 clones are present, 84% being singletons, with the ten largest covering around 2.7%. In its sample, this clone was seen once. The source of this sequence is a woman older than 75 with COVID-19, enrolled during active disease. Sequences were obtained from peripheral blood. The rearrangement joins TRBV7-2 to TRBJ1-4, with D possibly being TRBD1 (5 bases). CDR3 loop: CASSIGREGRLFF. The CDR3 nucleotides read TGTGCCAGCAGTATAGGGAGGGAGGGACGACTGTTTTTT.